This T cell receptor (beta chain) was identified in a study of blood T cell repertoires in COVID-19. Across the whole study: The United States, Italy and Spain supplied acute and convalescent COVID-19 samples. The analysed material was cDNA or gDNA that came from T cells, B-cell-depleted T cells, or PBMCs.

Methods used by the authors: Counts of nucleated cells, estimated from reference gene primer amplification, were obtained. Repertoires were generated with immunoSEQ multiplex PCR, while TCRdb's copy carries only in-frame clones and drops some. Clonal size and the V and J genes are those of that table, whereas D and trimming came from the DNA. The table records tens of thousands of clones, roughly nine tenths of them present only once. V was trimmed by 1 base and J by 2 bases, leaving 13 bases between them. Germline V gene data show CDR1 as SGHAT and CDR2 as FQDESV (reference sequence). The CDR3 loop spans 16 amino acids.

The sequenced sample was peripheral blood. This receptor was obtained from a human donor in a cohort sampled during active COVID-19. The chain is built from TRBV11-1 and TRBJ2-3, with D perhaps matching TRBD1 (6 bases). The CDR3 spells CASSLGWGHLTDTQYF. In DNA, the CDR3 is TGTGCCAGCAGCTTAGGTTGGGGACACCTCACAGATACGCAGTATTTT.